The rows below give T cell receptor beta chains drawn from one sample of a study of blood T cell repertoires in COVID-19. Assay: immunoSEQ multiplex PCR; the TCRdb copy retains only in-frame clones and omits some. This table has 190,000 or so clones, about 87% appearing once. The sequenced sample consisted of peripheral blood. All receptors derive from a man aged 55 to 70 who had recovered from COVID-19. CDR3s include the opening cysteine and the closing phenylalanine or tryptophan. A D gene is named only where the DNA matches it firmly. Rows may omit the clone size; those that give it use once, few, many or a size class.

cdr3_nt: TGTGCCTGGAGTGGGGGGCAGGGGGGCTACACCGGGGAGCTGTTTTTT
cdr3_aa: CAWSGGQGGYTGELFF
v_call: TRBV30
clone_size: -
j_call: TRBJ2-2
d_call: -

cdr3_nt: TGTGCCAGCAGCTTAGGGGGCCCTGGAAACACCATATATTTT
cdr3_aa: CASSLGGPGNTIYF
v_call: TRBV11-3
clone_size: -
j_call: TRBJ1-3
d_call: -

cdr3_nt: TGCGCCAGCAGCCGGGGACAGACCTTAGGTGGGGCCAACGTCCTGACTTTC
cdr3_aa: CASSRGQTLGGANVLTF
v_call: TRBV5-1
clone_size: -
j_call: TRBJ2-6
d_call: TRBD1

cdr3_nt: TGTGCCAGCCAGTTGGCAGGGGTGCTGAACACTGAAGCTTTCTTT
cdr3_aa: CASQLAGVLNTEAFF
v_call: TRBV27
clone_size: -
j_call: TRBJ1-1
d_call: -

cdr3_nt: TGTGCCAGTAGTATAGAGGGGACAGGGATTGGCTACACCTTC
cdr3_aa: CASSIEGTGIGYTF
v_call: TRBV19
clone_size: -
j_call: TRBJ1-2
d_call: TRBD1

cdr3_nt: TGTGCCAGCAGTAAAACAGGGGGCTCCGGGGAGCTGTTTTTT
cdr3_aa: CASSKTGGSGELFF
v_call: TRBV9
clone_size: few
j_call: TRBJ2-2
d_call: TRBD1

cdr3_nt: TGTGCCAGCAGTCCACAGGGGGCGATGAACACTGAAGCTTTCTTT
cdr3_aa: CASSPQGAMNTEAFF
v_call: TRBV6-5
clone_size: -
j_call: TRBJ1-1
d_call: TRBD1

cdr3_nt: TGTGCCAGCAGTGAAGGACCCCTAGTCAATGAGCAGTTCTTC
cdr3_aa: CASSEGPLVNEQFF
v_call: TRBV6-1
clone_size: once
j_call: TRBJ2-1
d_call: -

cdr3_nt: TGTGCCAGCAGCTTAGCGCGTCCTCCACACGAGCAGTACTTC
cdr3_aa: CASSLARPPHEQYF
v_call: TRBV7-2
clone_size: once
j_call: TRBJ2-7
d_call: -

cdr3_nt: TGTGCCAGTACTAGCGGGGCTAAAGAGACCCAGTACTTC
cdr3_aa: CASTSGAKETQYF
v_call: TRBV6-5
clone_size: -
j_call: TRBJ2-5
d_call: TRBD2

cdr3_nt: TGTGCCAGCAGCATCGGACAGCCAACCGGGGAGCTGTTTTTT
cdr3_aa: CASSIGQPTGELFF
v_call: TRBV7-3
clone_size: -
j_call: TRBJ2-2
d_call: -

cdr3_nt: TGCGCCAGCAGCGTAGAGGCGGGCGGGATCAATTCACCCCTCCACTTT
cdr3_aa: CASSVEAGGINSPLHF
v_call: TRBV5-1
clone_size: -
j_call: TRBJ1-6
d_call: -

cdr3_nt: TGTGCCAGCAGCACCGAGGGACAGGGGGCCTACGAGCAGTACTTC
cdr3_aa: CASSTEGQGAYEQYF
v_call: TRBV27
clone_size: -
j_call: TRBJ2-7
d_call: TRBD1

cdr3_nt: TGTGCCAGCAGCTTAGGAGACACCTATGGCTACACCTTC
cdr3_aa: CASSLGDTYGYTF
v_call: TRBV7-8
clone_size: once
j_call: TRBJ1-2
d_call: -

cdr3_nt: TGCAGCGTGACTAGCGGGAGTAGTATCGACGAGCAGTACTTC
cdr3_aa: CSVTSGSSIDEQYF
v_call: TRBV29-1
clone_size: -
j_call: TRBJ2-7
d_call: TRBD2

cdr3_nt: TGTGCCACCAGTGATTTATACACTAAACAAAATGAGCAGTTCTTC
cdr3_aa: CATSDLYTKQNEQFF
v_call: TRBV24-1
clone_size: -
j_call: TRBJ2-1
d_call: -

cdr3_nt: TGCGCCAGCAGCTTGGAAGGGGGCCAGCCCCAGCATTTT
cdr3_aa: CASSLEGGQPQHF
v_call: TRBV5-1
clone_size: many
j_call: TRBJ1-5
d_call: TRBD1

cdr3_nt: TGCGCCAGCAGCACCACAGGGGGGCTCGGCAATGAGCAGTTCTTC
cdr3_aa: CASSTTGGLGNEQFF
v_call: TRBV5-1
clone_size: -
j_call: TRBJ2-1
d_call: TRBD1

cdr3_nt: TGCGCCAGCCAACCGCAGGCCACTAACTATGGCTACACCTTC
cdr3_aa: CASQPQATNYGYTF
v_call: TRBV5-1
clone_size: -
j_call: TRBJ1-2
d_call: -